This is a list of T cell receptor beta chains from one sample in a study of blood T cell repertoires in COVID-19. The protocol was immunoSEQ multiplex PCR, while the TCRdb copy is restricted to in-frame clones and leaves out a portion. The data contain hundreds of thousands of clones, around 90% of them seen just once; the ten biggest clones take up 2% to 2.5%. The sample taken for sequencing was PBMCs or T cells enriched from blood (not recorded which). The receptor set was obtained from a woman in her 40s with acute COVID-19. Each CDR3 is given with its conserved first and last residue. D genes are given only for firm matches. The size entry is marked missing in some rows and otherwise reads once, few, many or a size class.

V,J,size,D,DNA,CDR3
TRBV7-2,TRBJ1-1,NA,NA,TGTGCCAGCAGCTCCAACAGGGTCACTGAAGCTTTCTTT,CASSSNRVTEAFF
TRBV5-5,TRBJ1-3,few,NA,TGTGCCAGCAGCTTGGCTCAGGGTTCTGGAAACACCATATATTTT,CASSLAQGSGNTIYF
TRBV4-1,TRBJ2-7,NA,NA,TGCGCCAGCAGCCGCCAGGCGGGACGACTAGTCGACGAGCAGTACTTC,CASSRQAGRLVDEQYF
TRBV19,TRBJ2-6,NA,NA,TGTGCCAGTAGTGACCCGGGACACTCTGGGGCCAACGTCCTGACTTTC,CASSDPGHSGANVLTF
TRBV15,TRBJ1-2,NA,NA,TGTGCCACCAGCAGAGAAGTTACAAATCCTGGTAACTATGGCTACACCTTC,CATSREVTNPGNYGYTF
TRBV3-1/TRBV3-2,TRBJ1-5,NA,NA,TGTGCCAGCAGCCAAGACCAAACGAGAGGGCCCCAGCATTTT,CASSQDQTRGPQHF
TRBV12-3/TRBV12-4,TRBJ1-2,NA,NA,TGTGCCAGCAGTTTAAGTGTGGCTGTTGGCTACACCTTC,CASSLSVAVGYTF
TRBV3-1/TRBV3-2,TRBJ1-1,NA,NA,TGTGCCAGCAGCCAAGATCAGGGTTCAGCTTTCTTT,CASSQDQGSAFF
TRBV12-3/TRBV12-4,TRBJ1-1,NA,TRBD1,TGTGCCAGCAGTTGGACAGGGGTCACTGAAGCTTTCTTT,CASSWTGVTEAFF
TRBV2,TRBJ2-7,once,TRBD2,TGTGCCAGCAGTGAAGATGTTTCCAGCGGGGACCTTTCCTACGAGCAGTACTTC,CASSEDVSSGDLSYEQYF
TRBV24-1,TRBJ2-1,NA,NA,TGTGCCACCAGTGACGGCGGGAATGAGCAGTTCTTC,CATSDGGNEQFF
TRBV2,TRBJ1-1,NA,NA,TGTGCCAGCAGTGGGTTACAGGGCGTTGAAGCTTTCTTT,CASSGLQGVEAFF
TRBV5-1,TRBJ1-6,NA,NA,TGCGCCAGCAGCTTGGGGCAGGGGTCACCCCTCCACTTT,CASSLGQGSPLHF
TRBV19,TRBJ1-1,NA,TRBD1,TGTGCCAGTACCGGGACAGAACTAGGGAACACTGAAGCTTTCTTT,CASTGTELGNTEAFF
TRBV12-3/TRBV12-4,TRBJ1-5,NA,NA,TGTGCCAGCAGTTTATCGGTTTATCAGCCCCAGCATTTT,CASSLSVYQPQHF
TRBV5-1,TRBJ2-1,NA,TRBD1,TGCGCCAGCAGCCCGGACAGGGGGCTGGATGAGCAGTTCTTC,CASSPDRGLDEQFF
TRBV6-6,TRBJ1-5,NA,TRBD1,TGTGCCAGCAGTTACTTACAGGGGCAAGGGCCCCAGCATTTT,CASSYLQGQGPQHF
TRBV11-2,TRBJ1-1,few,TRBD1,TGTGCCAGCAGCTTGACAGGGGAGGCTTTCTTT,CASSLTGEAFF